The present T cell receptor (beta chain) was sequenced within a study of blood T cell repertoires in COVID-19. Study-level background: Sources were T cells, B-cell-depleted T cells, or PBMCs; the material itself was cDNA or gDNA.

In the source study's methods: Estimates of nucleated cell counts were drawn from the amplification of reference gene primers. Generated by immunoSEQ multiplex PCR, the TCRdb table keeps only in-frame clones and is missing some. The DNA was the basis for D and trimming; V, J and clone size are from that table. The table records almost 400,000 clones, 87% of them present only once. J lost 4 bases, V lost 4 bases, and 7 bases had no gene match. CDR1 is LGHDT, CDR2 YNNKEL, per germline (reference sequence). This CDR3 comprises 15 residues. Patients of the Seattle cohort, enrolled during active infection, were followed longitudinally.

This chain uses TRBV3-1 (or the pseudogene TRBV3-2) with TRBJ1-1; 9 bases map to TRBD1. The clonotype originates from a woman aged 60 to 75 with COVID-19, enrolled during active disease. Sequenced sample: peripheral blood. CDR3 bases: TGTGCCAGCAGCCCTAAGGACAGGGGTGGCACTGAAGCTTTCTTT. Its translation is CASSPKDRGGTEAFF.